This TCR beta chain was recovered during a study of blood T cell repertoires in COVID-19. Data came from immunoSEQ multiplex PCR; TCRdb stores just in-frame clones and leaves some out. The table has 450,000 to 500,000 clones, 80% to 90% seen once. The CDR3 sequence is 16 residues long. Losses at the gene ends were 0 bases for V and 5 bases for J; bases not matched to a gene: 9. The germline V gene has CDR1 SGHRS and CDR2 YFSETQ. The sequence was collected from a human donor in a cohort sampled during active COVID-19. This chain links TRBV5-1 with TRBJ2-5; TRBD1 agrees at 8 bases. The sequencing input was peripheral blood. The CDR3 protein is CASSLGAGGGGETQYF. The CDR3 DNA follows: TGCGCCAGCAGCTTGGGAGCAGGGGGCGGCGGGGAGACCCAGTACTTC.